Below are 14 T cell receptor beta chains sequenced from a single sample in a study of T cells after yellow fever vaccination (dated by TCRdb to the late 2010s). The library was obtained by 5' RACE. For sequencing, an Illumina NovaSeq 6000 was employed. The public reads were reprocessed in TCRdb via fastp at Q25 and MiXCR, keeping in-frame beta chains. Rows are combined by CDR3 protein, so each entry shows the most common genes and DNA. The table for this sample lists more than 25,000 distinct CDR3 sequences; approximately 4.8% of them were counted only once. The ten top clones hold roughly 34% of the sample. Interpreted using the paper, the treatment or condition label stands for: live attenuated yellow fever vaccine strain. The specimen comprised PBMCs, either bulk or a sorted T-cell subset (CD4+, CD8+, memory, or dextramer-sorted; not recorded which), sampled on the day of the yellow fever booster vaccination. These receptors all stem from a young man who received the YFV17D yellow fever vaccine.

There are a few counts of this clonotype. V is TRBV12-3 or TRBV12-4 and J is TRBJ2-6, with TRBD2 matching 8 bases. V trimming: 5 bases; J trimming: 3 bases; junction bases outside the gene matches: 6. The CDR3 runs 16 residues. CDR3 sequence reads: CASSAGGGSGANVLTF. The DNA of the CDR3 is TGTGCCAGCAGTGCCGGGGGGGGCAGTGGGGCCAACGTCCTGACTTTC.

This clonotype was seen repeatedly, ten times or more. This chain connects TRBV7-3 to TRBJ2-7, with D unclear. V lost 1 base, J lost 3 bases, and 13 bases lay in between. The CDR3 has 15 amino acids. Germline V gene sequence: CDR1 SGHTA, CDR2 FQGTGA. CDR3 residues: CASSLNPAHYYEQYF. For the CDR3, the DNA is TGTGCCAGCAGCTTAAACCCAGCCCACTACTACGAGCAGTACTTC.

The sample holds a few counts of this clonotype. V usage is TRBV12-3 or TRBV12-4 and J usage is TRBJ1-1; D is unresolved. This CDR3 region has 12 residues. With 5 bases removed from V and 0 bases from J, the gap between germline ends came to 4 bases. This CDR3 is CASSNLNTEAFF. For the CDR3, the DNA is TGTGCCAGCAGTAACCTGAACACTGAAGCTTTCTTT.

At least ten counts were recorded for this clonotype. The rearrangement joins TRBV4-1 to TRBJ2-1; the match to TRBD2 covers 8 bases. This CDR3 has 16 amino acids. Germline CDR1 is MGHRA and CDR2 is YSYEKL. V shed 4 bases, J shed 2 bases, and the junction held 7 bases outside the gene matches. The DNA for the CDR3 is TGCGCCAGCAGCCCTCTCGGCGGGGGGACCTACAATGAGCAGTTCTTC. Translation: CASSPLGGGTYNEQFF.

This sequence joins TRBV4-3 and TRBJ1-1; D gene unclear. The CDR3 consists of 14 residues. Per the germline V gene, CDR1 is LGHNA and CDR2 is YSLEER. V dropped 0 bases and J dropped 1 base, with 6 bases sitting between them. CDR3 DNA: TGCGCCAGCAGCCAAGAGTTGGGGAACACTGAAGCTTTCTTT. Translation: CASSQELGNTEAFF.

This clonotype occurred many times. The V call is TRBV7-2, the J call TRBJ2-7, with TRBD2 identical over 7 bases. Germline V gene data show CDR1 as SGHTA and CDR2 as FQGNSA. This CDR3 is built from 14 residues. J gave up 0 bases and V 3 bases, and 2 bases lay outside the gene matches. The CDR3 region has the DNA TGTGCCAGCAGCTTGAGGGACTACTCCTACGAGCAGTACTTC. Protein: CASSLRDYSYEQYF.

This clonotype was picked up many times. DNA for the CDR3: TGTGCCAGCAGTTACCCGGACGGCTACGAGCAGTACGTC. It encodes CASSYPDGYEQYV. The chain carries TRBV6-2 or TRBV6-3 and TRBJ2-7; no clear D. V lost 2 bases and J 3 bases, leaving 8 bases between the germline ends. The CDR3 totals 13 residues. CDR1 is MNHEY and CDR2 is SVGEGT in the germline V gene.

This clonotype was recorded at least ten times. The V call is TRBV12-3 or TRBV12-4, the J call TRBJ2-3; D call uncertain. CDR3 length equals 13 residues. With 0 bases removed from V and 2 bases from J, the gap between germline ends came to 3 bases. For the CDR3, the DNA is TGTGCCAGCAGTTTAGCGGCCACAGATACGCAGTATTTT. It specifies CASSLAATDTQYF.

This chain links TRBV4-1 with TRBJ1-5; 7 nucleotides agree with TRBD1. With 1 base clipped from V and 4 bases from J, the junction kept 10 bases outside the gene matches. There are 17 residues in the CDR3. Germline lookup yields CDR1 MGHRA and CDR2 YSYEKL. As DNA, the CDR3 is TGCGCCAGCAGCCAAGTCATCCTAGGGACAGTTAATCAGCCCCAGCATTTT. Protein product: CASSQVILGTVNQPQHF.

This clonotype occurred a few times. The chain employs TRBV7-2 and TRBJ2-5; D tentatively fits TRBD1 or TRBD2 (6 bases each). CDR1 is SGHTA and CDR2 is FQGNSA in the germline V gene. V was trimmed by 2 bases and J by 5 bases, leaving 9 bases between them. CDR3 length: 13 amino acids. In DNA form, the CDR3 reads TGTGCCAGCAGCTTACAGGGGAGGGAGACCCAGTACTTC. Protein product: CASSLQGRETQYF.

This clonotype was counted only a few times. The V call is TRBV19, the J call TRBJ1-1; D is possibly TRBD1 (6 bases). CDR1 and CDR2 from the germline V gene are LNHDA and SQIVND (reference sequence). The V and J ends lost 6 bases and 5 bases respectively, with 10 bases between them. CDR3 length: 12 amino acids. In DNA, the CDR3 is TGTGCCAGTAGCACGACAGGAACTGAAGCTTTCTTT. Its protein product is CASSTTGTEAFF.

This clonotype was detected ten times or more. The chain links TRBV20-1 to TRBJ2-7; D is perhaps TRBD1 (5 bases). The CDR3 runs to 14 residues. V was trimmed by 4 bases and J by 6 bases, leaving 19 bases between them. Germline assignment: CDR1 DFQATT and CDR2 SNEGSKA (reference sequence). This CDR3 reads CSAITGPLSGEQYV. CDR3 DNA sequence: TGCAGTGCTATAACAGGTCCGCTTTCGGGCGAGCAGTACGTC.

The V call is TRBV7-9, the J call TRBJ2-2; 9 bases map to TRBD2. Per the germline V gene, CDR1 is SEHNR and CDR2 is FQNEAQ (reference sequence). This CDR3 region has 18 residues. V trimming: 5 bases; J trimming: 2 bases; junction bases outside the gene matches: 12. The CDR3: CASSTILGLAANTGELFF. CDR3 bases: TGTGCCAGCAGCACCATCCTGGGACTAGCTGCTAACACCGGGGAGCTGTTTTTT.

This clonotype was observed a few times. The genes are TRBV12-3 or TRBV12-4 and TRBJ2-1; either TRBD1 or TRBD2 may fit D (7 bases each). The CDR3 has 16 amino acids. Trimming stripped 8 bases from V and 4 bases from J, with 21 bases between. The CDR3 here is CASREQGGGPYNEQFF. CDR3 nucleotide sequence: TGTGCCAGCCGCGAGCAGGGGGGGGGGCCGTACAATGAGCAGTTCTTC.